One and the same sample provided the 13 T cell receptor beta chains below, sequenced in a study of blood T cell repertoires in COVID-19. Repertoires were generated with immunoSEQ multiplex PCR, while TCRdb's copy carries only in-frame clones and drops some. The sample has 150,000 to 200,000 clones; roughly nine tenths are singletons. The specimen was peripheral blood. All receptors derive from a man aged 60 to 75 with active or convalescent COVID-19.

V is TRBV10-3 and J is TRBJ2-7; D is ambiguous. Germline V gene sequence: CDR1 ENHRY, CDR2 SYGVKD. The V end lost 10 bases, the J end lost 4 bases, and 11 bases lay between the germline ends. This CDR3 has 11 amino acids. CDR3 amino acids: CATSLAYEQYF. DNA of the CDR3: TGTGCCACCTCGTTAGCTTACGAGCAGTACTTC.

The chain is built from TRBV5-4 and TRBJ1-4; 9 positions agree with TRBD1. V was clipped by 2 bases and J by 3 bases; unmatched bases: 11. The CDR3 extends over 18 amino acids. CDR1 SGHNT and CDR2 YYREEE come from the germline V gene (reference sequence). Here the CDR3 DNA reads TGTGCCAGCAGCTTTATCCGGGACAGGGCCTTTCCTAATGAAAAACTGTTTTTT. Residues: CASSFIRDRAFPNEKLFF. The variable domain in full, with the rest retrieved from reference TRBV5-4 and TRBJ1-4, is ETGVTQSPTHLIKTRGQQVTLRCSSQSGHNTVSWYQQALGQGPQFIFQYYREEENGRGNFPPRFSGLQFPNYSSELNVNALELDDSALYLCASSFIRDRAFPNEKLFFGSGTQLSVL.

V and J are TRBV6-5 and TRBJ2-1; 9 positions match TRBD1. The germline V gene has CDR1 MNHEY and CDR2 SVGAGI. V dropped 7 bases and J dropped 4; count of bases not matched to a gene: 8. There are 15 residues in the CDR3. CDR3 sequence: CASTSLGQGYNEQFF. Here the CDR3 DNA reads TGTGCCAGCACTTCACTGGGACAGGGATACAATGAGCAGTTCTTC.

The chain couples TRBV10-3 to TRBJ2-3; 9 nucleotides match TRBD1. The germline V gene encodes CDR1 ENHRY and CDR2 SYGVKD. The CDR3 sequence is 15 residues long. Trimming removed 6 bases from V and 2 bases from J; junction bases left unmatched: 6. CDR3 sequence (DNA): TGTGCCATCAGCCTCGACAGGGGGAACACAGATACGCAGTATTTT. Its translation is CAISLDRGNTDTQYF.

The chain couples TRBV24-1 to TRBJ1-2; unclear D gene. Germline CDR1 is KGHDR and CDR2 is SFDVKD. The V gene lost 3 bases and the J gene lost 8 bases, with 15 bases spanning the gap. This CDR3 spans 14 amino acids. CDR3 DNA: TGTGCCACCAGTGATGGCGGAAATTCCAAAGGCTACACCTTC. It is translated as CATSDGGNSKGYTF.

The V gene is TRBV12-5, the J gene TRBJ1-2; 7 bases agree with TRBD1. Trimming took 5 bases from V and 7 from J; bases not matched to a gene: 4. The germline V gene has CDR1 LGHNT and CDR2 FRNRAP. The CDR3 length is 12 residues. CDR3 residues: CASGRDSSGYTF. Here the CDR3 DNA reads TGTGCTAGTGGTCGGGACAGCTCTGGCTACACCTTC.

The chain uses TRBV6-5 and TRBJ1-2, with a possible D match to TRBD1 (6 bases). The CDR3 totals 15 residues. Germline CDR1 is MNHEY and CDR2 is SVGAGI. Between the trimmed V and J ends, which lost 6 bases and 0 bases, there was a span of 14 bases. This chain's CDR3 is CASSPGQFTNYGYTF. CDR3 DNA sequence: TGTGCCAGCAGCCCCGGACAGTTCACTAACTATGGCTACACCTTC.

This chain links TRBV11-2 with TRBJ2-3, with a weak D call TRBD2 (6 bases). Deletions cut 8 bases from V and 0 bases from J, with 27 bases between. The CDR3 covers 19 residues. Germline CDR1 SGHAT, CDR2 FQNNGV. This CDR3 is CASRPRARTTLSSTDTQYF. CDR3 DNA: TGTGCCAGCCGACCCAGGGCCAGGACTACTCTTTCTAGCACAGATACGCAGTATTTT. Supplemented by reference TRBV11-2 and TRBJ2-3, the full variable domain reads EAGVAQSPRYKIIEKRQSVAFWCNPISGHATLYWYQQILGQGPKLLIQFQNNGVVDDSQLPKDRFSAERLKGVDSTLKIQPAKLEDSAVYLCASRPRARTTLSSTDTQYFGPGTRLTVL.

J is TRBJ2-1 and V is TRBV2; 9 nucleotides line up with TRBD1. From germline, CDR1 is SNHLY and CDR2 FYNNEI. With 7 bases clipped from V and 7 bases from J, the junction kept 8 bases outside the gene matches. This CDR3 region has 14 residues. Here the CDR3 reads CASTRQGVGNEQFF. The DNA of the CDR3 is TGTGCCAGCACCCGACAGGGGGTAGGGAATGAGCAGTTCTTC.

The V gene is TRBV2, the J gene TRBJ2-6; D ambiguous. The CDR3 runs 16 residues. Germline V CDR1 and CDR2: SNHLY, FYNNEI. Between the trimmed V and J ends, which lost 4 bases and 0 bases, there was a span of 10 bases. Here the CDR3 reads CASSGFPDSGANVLTF. The CDR3 DNA is TGTGCCAGCAGTGGCTTCCCAGACTCTGGGGCCAACGTCCTGACTTTC.

The V call is TRBV4-2, the J call TRBJ2-2; possible D gene TRBD1, 5 bases. The V gene's germline CDR1 is LGHNA and CDR2 YNFKEQ. The CDR3 is 14 amino acids. Trimming left V 1 base short and J 7 bases short, with 10 bases between. CDR3 DNA sequence: TGTGCCAGCAGCCAAGGTAGCAGGGACGGGGAGCTGTTTTTT. This translates into CASSQGSRDGELFF.

This chain links TRBV3-1 (or the pseudogene TRBV3-2) with TRBJ1-1, with 8 nucleotides matching TRBD1. The CDR3 length is 17 residues. Germline V gives CDR1 LGHDT, CDR2 YNNKEL (reference sequence). V shed 4 bases and J 1 base; nucleotides not matched to a gene: 11. CDR3 sequence reads: CASSPRQGRYSNTEAFF. In DNA, the CDR3 is TGTGCCAGCAGCCCCCGACAGGGGCGATACTCGAACACTGAAGCTTTCTTT.

V gene TRBV3-1 (or the pseudogene TRBV3-2) combines with J gene TRBJ1-4, with 7 bases matching TRBD1. The V gene's germline CDR1 is LGHDT and CDR2 YNNKEL (reference sequence). V dropped 1 base and J dropped 0; count of bases not matched to a gene: 5. This CDR3 comprises 17 residues. The CDR3: CASSQAGTGATNEKLFF. Written as DNA, the CDR3 is TGTGCCAGCAGCCAAGCAGGTACAGGGGCAACTAATGAAAAACTGTTTTTT.